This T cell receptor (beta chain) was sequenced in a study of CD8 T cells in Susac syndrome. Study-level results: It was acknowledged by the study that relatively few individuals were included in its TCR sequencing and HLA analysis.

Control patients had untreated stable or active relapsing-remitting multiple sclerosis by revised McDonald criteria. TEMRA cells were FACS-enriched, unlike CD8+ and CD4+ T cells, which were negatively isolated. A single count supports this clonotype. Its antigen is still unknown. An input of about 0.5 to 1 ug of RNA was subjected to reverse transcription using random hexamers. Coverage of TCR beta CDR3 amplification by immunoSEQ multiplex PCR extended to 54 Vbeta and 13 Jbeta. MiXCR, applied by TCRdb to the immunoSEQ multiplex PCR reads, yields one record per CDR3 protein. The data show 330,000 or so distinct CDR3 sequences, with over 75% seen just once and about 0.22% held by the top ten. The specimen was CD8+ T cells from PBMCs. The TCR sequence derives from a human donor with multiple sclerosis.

CDR3 coding DNA: TGTGCTAGTGGGCCCGGGTGGGGTGGCACTGAAGCTTTCTTT. This codes for CASGPGWGGTEAFF. The chain has TRBV12-5 and TRBJ1-1; no reliable D call. CDR1 is LGHNT and CDR2 is FRNRAP in the germline V gene. V lost 6 bases and J 4 bases, leaving 15 bases between the germline ends. CDR3 length: 14 amino acids.